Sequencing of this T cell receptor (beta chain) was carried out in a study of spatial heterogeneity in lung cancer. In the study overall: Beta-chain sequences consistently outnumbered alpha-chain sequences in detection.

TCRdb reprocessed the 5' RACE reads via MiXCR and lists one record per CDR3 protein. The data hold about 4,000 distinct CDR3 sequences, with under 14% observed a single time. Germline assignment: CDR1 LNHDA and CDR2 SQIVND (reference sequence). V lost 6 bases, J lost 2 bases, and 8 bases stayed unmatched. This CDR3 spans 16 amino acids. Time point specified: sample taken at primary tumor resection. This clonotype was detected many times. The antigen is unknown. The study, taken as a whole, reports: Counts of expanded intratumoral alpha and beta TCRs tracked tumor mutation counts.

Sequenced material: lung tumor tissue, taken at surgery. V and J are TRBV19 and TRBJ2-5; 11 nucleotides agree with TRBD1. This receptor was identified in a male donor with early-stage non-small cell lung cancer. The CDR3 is CASRLGQGAGQETQYF. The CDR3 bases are TGTGCCAGTAGACTCGGACAGGGGGCAGGACAAGAGACCCAGTACTTC.